The clone carrying this T cell receptor beta chain was found a few times. The antigen remains undetermined. V was clipped by 4 bases and J by 4 bases, with 17 bases between them. There are 16 residues in the CDR3. The data belong to a study of cytomegalovirus exposure and HLA in healthy donors. General observations from the study: TCR beta sequences numbering 15,000 to 20,000 were associated with HLA alleles at 0.05 false discovery rate in a later analysis. Within an earlier analysis, most TCR beta V segments proved productive either about 90% or about 30% of the time.

It was with 60 Vbeta and 13 Jbeta primers that the PCR ran. Repertoires were generated with immunoSEQ multiplex PCR, while TCRdb's copy carries only in-frame clones and drops some. The data contain roughly 140,000 clones, roughly 80% of them singletons. The TCR originated in a woman aged 40-49 years in good health and CMV-seropositive. The source material was PBMCs. V usage is TRBV23-1 and J usage is TRBJ1-3; D unclear. TRBV23-1 is placed among ORFs of uncertain function. The CDR3 coding sequence is TGCGCCAGCAGTCTTCAGGCGGAGGTAACCGGAAACACCATATATTTT. It codes for CASSLQAEVTGNTIYF.